This T cell receptor (beta chain) appears in the sequencing data of a study of vaccination effects on CD4 cells after COVID-19. This clone was picked up a small number of times. Its antigen is currently unknown. Generated by immunoSEQ multiplex PCR, the TCRdb table keeps only in-frame clones and is missing some. The data hold under 45,000 clones, with around 68% observed a single time. The V gene's germline CDR1 is MDHEN and CDR2 SYDVKM. Trimming shortened V by 6 bases and J by 0 bases, and 12 bases separated the two germline ends. The CDR3 loop spans 15 amino acids. Antigen-specific CD4+ T cells were expanded (with viral peptide pools) by the ViraFEST assay ahead of sequencing. Cultured cells yielded isolated CD4+ T cells after 10 days. Testing of the vaccine recipients showed negative nucleocapsid antibodies and no prior SARS-CoV-2 infection.

This receptor was obtained from a human donor who received a COVID-19 vaccine. J is TRBJ1-3 and V is TRBV28; D ambiguous. The specimen comprised CD4+ T cells from PBMCs cultured with HCoV-OC43 spike peptides, sampled before COVID-19 vaccination. Subset meaning: HCoV-OC43 spike overlapping peptide pool stimulation. The CDR3: CASSLNVLSGNTIYF. The CDR3 nucleotides are TGTGCCAGCAGCCTAAATGTCCTCTCTGGAAACACCATATATTTT.